This T cell receptor (beta chain) was sequenced for a study of T cells in Graves' hyperthyroidism and ophthalmopathy. Study outcomes and limitations: Most thyroid clonotypes with frequency above 0.001 were detected in blood.

V was pared by 10 bases and J by 3 bases, with 13 bases between. This CDR3 is built from 14 residues. On this clonotype itself: Its specificity is not known.

The TCR beta CDR3 regions underwent amplification using RNA transcripts as the source. In the first-round RT-PCR of the TCR CDR3, the HTBI primer set was used. Using its own MiXCR run on the multiplex PCR reads, TCRdb lists one record per CDR3 protein. The table has roughly 420,000 distinct CDR3 sequences, approximately 14% seen once. The rearrangement joins TRBV12-3 or TRBV12-4 to TRBJ1-6, with a possible D match to TRBD1 (6 bases). The sequenced sample consisted of blood. This receptor was obtained from a woman between 18 and 29 years old with Graves' hyperthyroidism. CDR3 residues: CATGRGDYNSPLHF. The CDR3 DNA reads as TGTGCCACCGGGAGGGGGGACTATAATTCACCCCTCCACTTT.